One sample yielded the 8 T cell receptor beta chains listed below, sequenced in a study of shared clonotypes between healthy human individuals. Here immunoSEQ multiplex PCR was the method, and the copy in TCRdb shows in-frame clones only, minus some. The sample lists more than 1.2 million clones; approximately 98.5% were seen once. Material: naive CD4+ T cells sorted from blood. Subset denoted: CD45RA+ positively selected. These receptor sequences come from a young man in good health.

Of note for this clone: This CDR3 is also generated by other DNA sequences in the sample. The chain joins TRBV5-1 to TRBJ2-3; no reliable D call. The CDR3 consists of 14 residues. Germline V lookup: CDR1 SGHRS, CDR2 YFSETQ. V gave up 0 bases and J gave up 0 bases, with 5 bases separating them. CDR3: CASSLAASTDTQYF. As DNA, the CDR3 is TGCGCCAGCAGCTTGGCTGCAAGCACAGATACGCAGTATTTT.

CDR3 loop: CASSSRTSGFDEQFF. The CDR3 DNA reads as TGTGCCAGCAGCTCTAGGACTAGCGGGTTCGATGAGCAGTTCTTC. V is TRBV11-2 and J is TRBJ2-1, with 11 bases lining up with TRBD2. Losses at the gene ends were 4 bases for V and 8 bases for J; bases not matched to a gene: 7. This CDR3 is built from 15 residues. In germline, CDR1 is SGHAT, CDR2 FQNNGV.

This chain links TRBV29-1 with TRBJ2-7; tentatively, D is TRBD1 (5 bases). The CDR3 consists of 14 residues. Germline CDR1 reads SQVTM; CDR2 reads ANQGSEA. Trimming removed 5 bases from V and 0 bases from J, with 14 bases in between. This CDR3 is CSVFWGDYSYEQYF. DNA for the CDR3: TGCAGCGTTTTCTGGGGCGATTACTCCTACGAGCAGTACTTC.

This chain joins TRBV6-6 and TRBJ1-1; D remains ambiguous. The CDR3 covers 12 residues. Germline CDR1 and CDR2: MNHNY and SVGAGI (reference sequence). Trimming took 4 bases from V and 7 from J, leaving 10 bases between them. The CDR3 nucleotides are TGTGCCAGCAGTTTCCAGGCGGGTGAAGCTTTCTTT. It is translated as CASSFQAGEAFF.

CDR3 coding DNA: TGTGCCAGCAGCTTCCGGACTAGCGGGAGGGCCTACGGAGAGACCCAGTACTTC. Translating it yields CASSFRTSGRAYGETQYF. This chain uses TRBV13 with TRBJ2-5; 15 bases are shared with TRBD2. V dropped 3 bases and J dropped 4; count of bases not matched to a gene: 9. The CDR3 loop spans 18 amino acids. Germline values: CDR1 PRHDT, CDR2 FYEKMQ (reference sequence). The full variable domain, with the rest looked up from reference TRBV13 and TRBJ2-5, is AAGVIQSPRHLIKEKRETATLKCYPIPRHDTVYWYQQGPGQDPQFLISFYEKMQSDKGSIPDRFSAQQFSDYHSELNMSSLELGDSALYFCASSFRTSGRAYGETQYFGPGTRLLVL.

The chain has TRBV28 and TRBJ1-1; D is undetermined. The germline gives CDR1 MDHEN, CDR2 SYDVKM. The CDR3 sequence is 15 residues long. The V gene lost 3 bases and the J gene lost 1 base, with 12 bases spanning the gap. In DNA form, the CDR3 reads TGTGCCAGCAGTTTTCAACAGTTTCAGAACACTGAAGCTTTCTTT. It encodes CASSFQQFQNTEAFF.

The chain is built from TRBV5-1 and TRBJ2-7; D not certain. Germline CDR1 and CDR2: SGHRS and YFSETQ. The CDR3 loop spans 14 amino acids. V lost 6 bases and J 2 bases, leaving 15 bases between the germline ends. The CDR3 nucleotides are TGCGCCAGCACACCCCCGGACGGAACCTACGAGCAGTACTTC. As protein: CASTPPDGTYEQYF.

The sample holds one count of this clone. The chain carries TRBV2 and TRBJ2-2; 8 bases agree with TRBD2. The CDR3 sequence is 16 residues long. From germline, CDR1 is SNHLY and CDR2 FYNNEI. V was clipped by 7 bases and J by 0 bases; unmatched bases: 7. For the CDR3, the DNA is TGTGCCAGCAACCCGACTAGCGTCTCGAACACCGGGGAGCTGTTTTTT. Its protein is CASNPTSVSNTGELFF.